This is a list of T cell receptor beta chains from one sample in a study of blood T cell repertoires in COVID-19. TCRdb keeps only in-frame clones here, not all; method: immunoSEQ multiplex PCR. This table holds 250,000 to 300,000 clones, approximately 86% found once. The specimen was peripheral blood. These receptors were obtained from a woman aged 45-60 years who had recovered from COVID-19. The CDR3 runs from the conserved cysteine through the conserved F or W. Fields, in order: CDR3 protein, CDR3 DNA, D gene, clone size, J gene, V gene. D genes are given only for firm matches. Size values are once, few and many counts, or a class for expanded clones, and some rows have none.

CAISVRGGDEQYF TGTGCCATCAGTGTCCGGGGGGGCGACGAGCAGTACTTC TRBD2 . TRBJ2-7 TRBV10-3
CASSWGRDTEAFF TGTGCCAGTAGTTGGGGCAGGGACACTGAAGCTTTCTTT . . TRBJ1-1 TRBV19
CASTHWGQGYNEQFF TGTGCCAGCACCCACTGGGGACAGGGGTACAATGAGCAGTTCTTC TRBD1 . TRBJ2-1 TRBV13
CASSLAGGNEQYF TGTGCCAGCAGCTTAGCAGGGGGCAACGAGCAGTACTTC TRBD1 . TRBJ2-7 TRBV7-2
CASSQPLTGNTEAFF TGCGCCAGCAGCCAACCACTGACGGGGAACACTGAAGCTTTCTTT . . TRBJ1-1 TRBV5-1
CASSLKVGGTVNYGYTF TGTGCCAGCAGCTTAAAGGTCGGGGGTACCGTTAACTATGGCTACACCTTC . . TRBJ1-2 TRBV7-2
CASSLAQNTEAFF TGTGCCAGCAGTCTGGCCCAGAACACTGAAGCTTTCTTT . . TRBJ1-1 TRBV6-5
CASSLDSGERNTQYF TGTGCCAGCAGCTTAGATAGCGGGGAGAGAAATACGCAGTATTTT TRBD2 . TRBJ2-3 TRBV7-9
CASSQERGRYTGELFF TGCGCCAGCAGCCAAGAGAGGGGGCGGTACACCGGGGAGCTGTTTTTT TRBD1 few TRBJ2-2 TRBV4-3
CASRLGRLAGIQETQYF TGTGCCAGTAGATTGGGGCGACTAGCGGGTATCCAAGAGACCCAGTACTTC TRBD2 . TRBJ2-5 TRBV19
CASSESRVSYNSPLHF TGTGCCAGCAGTGAGAGCAGGGTATCCTATAATTCACCCCTCCACTTT . . TRBJ1-6 TRBV2
CASSPGQGASEQYF TGTGCCAGCTCACCTGGACAGGGGGCTTCCGAGCAGTACTTC TRBD1 . TRBJ2-7 TRBV18
CASSLRGSNTGELFF TGTGCCAGCAGCCTGAGAGGTTCGAACACCGGGGAGCTGTTTTTT . . TRBJ2-2 TRBV5-4
CASAIRGSNQPQHF TGTGCCAGTGCGATCAGGGGCTCGAATCAGCCCCAGCATTTT . . TRBJ1-5 TRBV19
CASSFTGIQPQHF TGTGCCAGCAGCTTCACAGGGATTCAGCCCCAGCATTTT . . TRBJ1-5 TRBV7-9
CASSALAGQGTRGTEAFF TGTGCCAGCAGCGCCCTGGCCGGACAGGGAACACGGGGCACTGAAGCTTTCTTT TRBD1 . TRBJ1-1 TRBV25-1
CASSVGLAGGGSYEQYF TGTGCCAGCAGCGTAGGACTAGCGGGGGGTGGGTCCTACGAGCAGTACTTC TRBD2 . TRBJ2-7 TRBV11-2
CATSASGYEQYF TGTGCCACCAGTGCTTCGGGATACGAGCAGTACTTC . . TRBJ2-7 TRBV24-1
CASSPGETEAFF TGTGCCAGCTCACCCGGGGAGACTGAAGCTTTCTTT . . TRBJ1-1 TRBV18
CASSLWDRGLTEAFF TGTGCCAGCAGTTTGTGGGACAGGGGGCTCACTGAAGCTTTCTTT TRBD1 . TRBJ1-1 TRBV28
CASRDRGGEKLFF TGTGCCAGCAGGGACAGGGGGGGCGAAAAACTGTTTTTT TRBD1 once TRBJ1-4 TRBV12-3/TRBV12-4
CASSSGQSSGNTIYF TGCGCCAGCAGTTCAGGACAGAGCTCTGGAAACACCATATATTTT . . TRBJ1-3 TRBV5-1
CASSLGGLAGGEQYF TGTGCCAGCAGCTTAGGTGGTCTAGCGGGCGGCGAGCAGTACTTC TRBD2 . TRBJ2-7 TRBV7-9
CASSSAGVGTDTQYF TGTGCCAGCAGCTCAGCGGGAGTGGGGACAGATACGCAGTATTTT TRBD2 . TRBJ2-3 TRBV5-8
CASSQDSDSYNEQFF TGCGCCAGCAGCCAAGATAGCGACTCCTACAATGAGCAGTTCTTC . . TRBJ2-1 TRBV4-3
CASSFGTGIGAEAFF TGTGCCAGCAGCTTCGGGACAGGGATTGGCGCTGAAGCTTTCTTT TRBD1 . TRBJ1-1 TRBV7-6
CASSDQGSYGYTF TGTGCCAGCAGTGATCAGGGGTCCTATGGCTACACCTTC . . TRBJ1-2 TRBV27
CASSPGGGSTGNTIYF TGCGCCAGCAGCCCTGGCGGGGGTTCGACTGGAAACACCATATATTTT . . TRBJ1-3 TRBV4-3
CASSYPTSGRYQETQYF TGTGCCAGCAGTTACCCTACTAGCGGGAGATACCAAGAGACCCAGTACTTC TRBD2 . TRBJ2-5 TRBV6-2/TRBV6-3